The clone carrying this T cell receptor (beta chain) appeared once. The target antigen is unknown. The CDR3 spans 16 residues. Trimming took 4 bases from V and 4 from J, leaving 19 bases between them. Germline lookup yields CDR1 MGHDK and CDR2 SYGVNS. TEMRA cells underwent FACS enrichment and CD8+ and CD4+ T cells underwent negative isolation. This sample was included in a study of CD8 T cells in Susac syndrome. Study-level results: The CD4+ T cell repertoires, which came from Susac syndrome patients, showed no sign of clonal expansion.

The authors reverse transcribed roughly 0.5 to 1 ug RNA with random hexamers. Via MiXCR, TCRdb re-called the immunoSEQ multiplex PCR reads, giving one row per CDR3 protein. The sample holds 150,000 to 180,000 distinct CDR3 sequences, approximately 95% seen once. The sequenced sample was CD4+ T cells from PBMCs. This receptor was taken from a human donor with Susac syndrome. V and J are TRBV25-1 and TRBJ2-5, with D tentatively TRBD1 or TRBD2 (6 bases each). The CDR3 loop reads CASSAGDTAEVETQYF. CDR3 coding DNA: TGTGCCAGCAGTGCGGGGGACACGGCGGAAGTAGAGACCCAGTACTTC.